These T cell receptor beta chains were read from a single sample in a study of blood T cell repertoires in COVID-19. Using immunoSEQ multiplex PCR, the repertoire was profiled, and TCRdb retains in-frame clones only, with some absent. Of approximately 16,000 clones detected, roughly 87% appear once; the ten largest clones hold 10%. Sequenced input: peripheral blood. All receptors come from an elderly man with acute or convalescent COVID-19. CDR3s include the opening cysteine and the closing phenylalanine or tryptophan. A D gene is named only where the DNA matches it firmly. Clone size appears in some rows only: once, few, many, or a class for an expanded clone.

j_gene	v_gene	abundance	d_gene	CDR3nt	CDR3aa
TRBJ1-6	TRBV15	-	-	TGTGCCACCAGCAGCGATCCCGGGACACCAAATTCACCCCTCCACTTT	CATSSDPGTPNSPLHF
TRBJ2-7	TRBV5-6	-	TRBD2	TGTGCCAGCAGCTTAAGGACTAGCGGGAGCTCCTACGAGCAGTACTTC	CASSLRTSGSSYEQYF
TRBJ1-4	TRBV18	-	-	TGTGCCAGCTCACTAAACGGGGGATCTAATGAAAAACTGTTTTTT	CASSLNGGSNEKLFF
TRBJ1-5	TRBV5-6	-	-	TGTGCCAGCAGCTTGGAGAGGGATCAGCCCCAGCATTTT	CASSLERDQPQHF
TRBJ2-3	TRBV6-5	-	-	TGTGCCAGCAGTTACTCGTTCCGAGCCCGCACAGATACGCAGTATTTT	CASSYSFRARTDTQYF
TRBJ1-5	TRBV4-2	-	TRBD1	TGTGCCAGCAGCCAGACCCGTGGACAGGGCTCGCAGCCCCAGCATTTT	CASSQTRGQGSQPQHF
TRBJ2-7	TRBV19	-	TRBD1	TGTGCCAGTAGTAGAGGGACAGGGAGGGACGAGCAGTACTTC	CASSRGTGRDEQYF
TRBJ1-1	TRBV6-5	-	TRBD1	TGTGCCAGCACCTCGACAGGGGGAAATACTGAAGCTTTCTTT	CASTSTGGNTEAFF
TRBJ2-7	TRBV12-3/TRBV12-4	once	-	TGTGCCAGCAGTTTACAGGGCACTAAGTACTTC	CASSLQGTKYF
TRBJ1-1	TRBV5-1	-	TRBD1	TGCGCCAGCAGCAAGGACAGGGGGACTGAAGCTTTCTTT	CASSKDRGTEAFF
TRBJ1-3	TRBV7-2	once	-	TGTGCCAGCAGCTTAGGGTGGGGCCTCACCTCTGGAAACACCATATATTTT	CASSLGWGLTSGNTIYF
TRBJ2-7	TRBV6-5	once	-	TGTGCCAGCAGTTTGATCGCAGGGTACGAGCAGTACTTC	CASSLIAGYEQYF
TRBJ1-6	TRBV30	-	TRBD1	TGTGCCTGGAGTGCCCAGGGGGTTAGTTCACCCCTCCACTTT	CAWSAQGVSSPLHF
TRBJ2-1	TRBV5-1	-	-	TGCGCCAGCAGTGAAGCGGTCAACAATGAGCAGTTCTTC	CASSEAVNNEQFF
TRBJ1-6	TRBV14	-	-	TGTGCCAGCAGCCAACAAACAGGCGGCGGACCCCTCCACTTT	CASSQQTGGGPLHF
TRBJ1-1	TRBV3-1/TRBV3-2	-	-	TGTGCCAGCGGGGGGGGAGGCGCCACTGAAGCTTTCTTT	CASGGGGATEAFF
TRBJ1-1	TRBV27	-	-	TGTGCCAGCAGTTTTTCCCTCTCGGGCGGGCTAAAAGAAGCTTTCTTT	CASSFSLSGGLKEAFF
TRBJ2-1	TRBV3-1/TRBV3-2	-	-	TGTGCCAGCAGCCAAGAGGAGCGGATCGACGGGAATGAGCAGTTCTTC	CASSQEERIDGNEQFF
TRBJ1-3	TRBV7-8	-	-	TGTGCCAGCAGCCAGGGACTTCCAGCCTCTGGAAACACCATATATTTT	CASSQGLPASGNTIYF
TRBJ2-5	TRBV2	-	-	TGTGCCAGCAATCGAATAGGAGGTATGGAGACCCAGTACTTC	CASNRIGGMETQYF
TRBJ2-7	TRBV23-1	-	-	TGCGCCAGCAGTCAATCGAACGGAGGAACCTACGAGCAGTACTTC	CASSQSNGGTYEQYF
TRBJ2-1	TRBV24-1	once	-	TGTGCCACCAGTGATTTTGCACCGAGCTCCTACAATGAGCAGTTCTTC	CATSDFAPSSYNEQFF
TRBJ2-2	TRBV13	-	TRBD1	TGTGCCACTTTCGACAGGGCGGACGGGGAGCTGTTTTTT	CATFDRADGELFF
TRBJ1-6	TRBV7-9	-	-	TGTGCCAGCAGCTTATCTCCAGGGGATTCACCCCTCCACTTT	CASSLSPGDSPLHF
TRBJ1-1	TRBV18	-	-	TGTGCCAGCTCACGTCAAAAGGAGGAAGCTTTCTTT	CASSRQKEEAFF
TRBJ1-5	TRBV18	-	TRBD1	TGTGCCAGCTCATCGAACAGGGGGCTAGGCAATCAGCCCCAGCATTTT	CASSSNRGLGNQPQHF
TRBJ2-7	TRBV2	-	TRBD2	TGTGCCAGCGGTTCCGGGGGGGGAAGCTCCTACGAGCAGTACTTC	CASGSGGGSSYEQYF
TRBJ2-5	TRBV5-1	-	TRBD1	TGCGCCAGCCGGGGACAGGACATTGAGACCCAGTACTTC	CASRGQDIETQYF
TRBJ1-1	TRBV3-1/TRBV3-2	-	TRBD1	TGTGCCAGCAGAATACAGGGGCGAGAGAACACTGAAGCTTTCTTT	CASRIQGRENTEAFF
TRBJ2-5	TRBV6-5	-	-	TGTGCCAGCAGCAATGGACAGCTTACGGGAGAGACCCAGTACTTC	CASSNGQLTGETQYF
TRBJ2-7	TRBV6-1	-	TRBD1	TGTGCCAGCAGTGACAGGGGGCTAACCTACGAGCAGTACTTC	CASSDRGLTYEQYF
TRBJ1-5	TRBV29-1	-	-	TGCAGCGTTGCGGAGACAGAGAATCAGCCCCAGCATTTT	CSVAETENQPQHF
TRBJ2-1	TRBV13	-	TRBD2	TGTGCCAGCAGCCTACGGACTAGCTCCTACAATGAGCAGTTCTTC	CASSLRTSSYNEQFF
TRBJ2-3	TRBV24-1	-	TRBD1	TGTGCCACCAGTGATCGATCAGGGGGCGCCGGATCCGTATCAGATACGCAGTATTTT	CATSDRSGGAGSVSDTQYF
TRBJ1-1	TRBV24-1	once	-	TGTGCCGTGACGGGTATGAACACTGAAGCTTTCTTT	CAVTGMNTEAFF
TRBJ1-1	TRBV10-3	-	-	TGTGCCATCGGCGAACGTACAGGGAATGAAGCTTTCTTT	CAIGERTGNEAFF
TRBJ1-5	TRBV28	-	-	TGTGCCAGCAGTTTAACAGCTTCTCAGCCCCAGCATTTT	CASSLTASQPQHF
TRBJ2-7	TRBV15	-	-	TGTGCCACCAGCTACTCCTCCTACGAGCAGTACTTC	CATSYSSYEQYF
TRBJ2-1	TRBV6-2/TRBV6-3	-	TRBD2	TGTGCCAGCAGTTACTCGACGGGGGGGAATGAGCAGTTCTTC	CASSYSTGGNEQFF